This TCR beta chain was sequenced for a study of sequential checkpoint blockade in melanoma. About the research overall: First-line arms were nivolumab then ipilimumab, or the reverse, randomized 1:1. Maintenance nivolumab came after either treatment sequence.

Produced via immunoSEQ multiplex PCR; TCRdb's table is partial and in-frame only. Among around 13,000 clones, more than 70% were seen once, and the ten largest hold 40% to 60%. Germline-derived CDR1 and CDR2 are LGHNA and YNFKEQ. This CDR3 is 15 amino acids long. V was shortened by 3 bases and J by 6 bases, with 17 bases between the two germline ends. Noted treatment: randomized to nivolumab then ipilimumab (arm A) or the reverse (arm B). DNA-damaging chemotherapy had not been given to any patient beforehand. Sorted cells were live CD3+CD8+, lacking CD19 and CD56, from PBMCs. The V gene is TRBV4-2, the J gene TRBJ1-2; weak D call: TRBD1 (6 bases). The sample here was CD8+ T cells sorted from blood (inferred from file names), taken from a patient given nivolumab and ipilimumab in sequence. This clonotype was sampled from a human patient with melanoma. Some clones in this sample may be carry-over from other donors' samples. CDR3 nucleotide sequence: TGTGCCAGCAGCCACTACTCCGGGACAAGAGATGGCTACACCTTC. This codes for CASSHYSGTRDGYTF.